The 5 T cell receptor beta chains reported below all come from one sample, sequenced in a study of blood T cell repertoires in COVID-19. Clones were read by immunoSEQ multiplex PCR, and TCRdb kept only the in-frame ones, dropping some. The sample records 75,000 to 90,000 clones, approximately 80% being singletons. The sequenced material came from peripheral blood. Receptors were obtained from a man older than 75 with active or convalescent COVID-19.

The chain couples TRBV28 to TRBJ2-5; D is perhaps TRBD2 (5 bases). Trimming cost V 5 bases and J 9 bases, with 19 bases left between them. CDR3 size: 14 residues. Germline V gene lookup returns CDR1 MDHEN and CDR2 SYDVKM. The CDR3: CASSARIGLEAQYF. CDR3 DNA sequence: TGTGCCAGCAGTGCCAGGATAGGCCTGGAGGCCCAGTACTTC.

The CDR3 nucleotides read TGTGCCAGCAGCTTAGATCGTAATAGCGGGAGAAGTAAGCAGTTCTTC. It encodes CASSLDRNSGRSKQFF. The J gene is TRBJ2-1, the V gene TRBV11-2, with 9 bases identical to TRBD2. V shed 0 bases and J 11 bases; nucleotides not matched to a gene: 11. This CDR3 region has 16 residues. Germline-derived CDR1 and CDR2 are SGHAT and FQNNGV. Full variable domain (missing parts from reference TRBV11-2 and TRBJ2-1): EAGVAQSPRYKIIEKRQSVAFWCNPISGHATLYWYQQILGQGPKLLIQFQNNGVVDDSQLPKDRFSAERLKGVDSTLKIQPAKLEDSAVYLCASSLDRNSGRSKQFFGPGTRLTVL.

The gene calls are TRBV5-1 and TRBJ2-1, with 9 nucleotides matching TRBD2. CDR1 is SGHRS and CDR2 is YFSETQ in the germline V gene. This CDR3 is built from 15 residues. Trimming removed 2 bases from V and 5 bases from J; junction bases left unmatched: 5. The CDR3 region has the DNA TGCGCCAGCAGCTTTAGCGGGAGCCGCGACAATGAGCAGTTCTTC. Protein product: CASSFSGSRDNEQFF.

The V gene is TRBV6-5, the J gene TRBJ2-7; weak D call: TRBD1 (6 bases). Germline V gives CDR1 MNHEY, CDR2 SVGAGI. V was cut by 2 bases and J by 5 bases, with 16 bases left in between. The CDR3 extends over 15 amino acids. CDR3: CASSYLQGIVNEQYV. The CDR3 DNA reads TGTGCCAGCAGTTACCTACAGGGAATAGTCAACGAGCAGTACGTC.

The genes are TRBV28 and TRBJ1-5, with TRBD1 matching 10 bases. This CDR3 has 16 amino acids. Looked up from germline, CDR1 is MDHEN and CDR2 is SYDVKM. Unmatched junction bases numbered 8, after V lost 3 bases and J lost 6 bases. CDR3: CASSLARTGGGQPQHF. The CDR3 nucleotides read TGTGCCAGCAGTTTGGCCAGGACAGGGGGAGGTCAGCCCCAGCATTTT. Drawing the rest from reference TRBV28 and TRBJ1-5, the complete variable domain is DVKVTQSSRYLVKRTGEKVFLECVQDMDHENMFWYRQDPGLGLRLIYFSYDVKMKEKGDIPEGYSVSREKKERFSLILESASTNQTSMYLCASSLARTGGGQPQHFGDGTRLSIL.